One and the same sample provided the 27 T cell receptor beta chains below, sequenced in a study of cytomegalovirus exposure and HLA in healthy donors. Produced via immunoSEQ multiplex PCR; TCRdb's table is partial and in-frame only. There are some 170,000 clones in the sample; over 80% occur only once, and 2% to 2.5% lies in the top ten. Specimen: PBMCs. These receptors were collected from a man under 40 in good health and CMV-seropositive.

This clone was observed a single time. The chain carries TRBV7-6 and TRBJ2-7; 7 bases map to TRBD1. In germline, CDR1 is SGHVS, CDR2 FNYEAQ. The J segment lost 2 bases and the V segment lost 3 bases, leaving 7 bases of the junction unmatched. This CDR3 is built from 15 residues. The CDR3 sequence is CASSFIPGQTYEQYF. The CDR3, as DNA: TGTGCCAGCAGCTTCATCCCGGGACAGACCTACGAGCAGTACTTC. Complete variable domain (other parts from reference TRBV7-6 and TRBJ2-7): GAGVSQSPRYKVTKRGQDVALRCDPISGHVSLYWYRQALGQGPEFLTYFNYEAQQDKSGLPNDRFSAERPEGSISTLTIQRTEQRDSAMYRCASSFIPGQTYEQYFGPGTRLTVT.

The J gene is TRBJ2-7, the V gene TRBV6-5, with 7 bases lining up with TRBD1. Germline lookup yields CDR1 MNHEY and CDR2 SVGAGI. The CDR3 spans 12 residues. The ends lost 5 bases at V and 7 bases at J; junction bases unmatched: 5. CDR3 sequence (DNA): TGTGCCAGCAGTGCTACAGGGGAAGAGCAGTACTTC. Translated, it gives CASSATGEEQYF.

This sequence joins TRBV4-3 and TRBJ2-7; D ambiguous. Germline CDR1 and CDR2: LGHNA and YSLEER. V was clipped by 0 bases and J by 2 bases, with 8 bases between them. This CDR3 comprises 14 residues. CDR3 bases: TGCGCCAGCAGCCAAGACAGTCACACCTACGAGCAGTACTTC. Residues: CASSQDSHTYEQYF.

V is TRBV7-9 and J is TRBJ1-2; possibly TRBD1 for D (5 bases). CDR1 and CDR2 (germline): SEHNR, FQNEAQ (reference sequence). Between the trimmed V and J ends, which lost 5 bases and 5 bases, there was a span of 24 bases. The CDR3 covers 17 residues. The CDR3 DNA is TGTGCCAGCAGCGGGCAGGACAACATCTACCCTTCATATGGCTACACCTTC. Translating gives CASSGQDNIYPSYGYTF.

The DNA for the CDR3 is TGCAGCGTTGAAGATTTGACAGACGAGCAGTACTTC. Translated, it gives CSVEDLTDEQYF. This chain connects TRBV29-1 to TRBJ2-7, with D possibly TRBD1 on 5 matching bases. Germline V gene sequence: CDR1 SQVTM, CDR2 ANQGSEA. CDR3 length: 12 amino acids. V was clipped by 0 bases and J by 5 bases, with 8 bases between them.

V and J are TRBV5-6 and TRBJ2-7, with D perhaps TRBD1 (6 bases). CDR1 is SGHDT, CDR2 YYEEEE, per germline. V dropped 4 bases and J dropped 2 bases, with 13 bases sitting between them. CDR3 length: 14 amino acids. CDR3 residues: CASSKGQFTYEQYF. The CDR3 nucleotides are TGTGCCAGCAGCAAAGGACAGTTTACCTACGAGCAGTACTTC.

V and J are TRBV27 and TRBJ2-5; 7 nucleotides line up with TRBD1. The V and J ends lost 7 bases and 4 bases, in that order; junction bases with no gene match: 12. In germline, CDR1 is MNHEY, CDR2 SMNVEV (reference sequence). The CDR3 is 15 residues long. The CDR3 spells CASTSLTGPRETQYF. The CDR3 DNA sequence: TGTGCCAGCACCTCCTTGACAGGGCCCCGAGAGACCCAGTACTTC.

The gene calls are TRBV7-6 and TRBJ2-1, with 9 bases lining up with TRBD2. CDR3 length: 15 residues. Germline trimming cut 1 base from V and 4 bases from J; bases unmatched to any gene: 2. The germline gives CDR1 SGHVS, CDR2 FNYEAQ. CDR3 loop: CASSLERGVYNEQFF. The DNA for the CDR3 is TGTGCCAGCAGCTTAGAGCGGGGGGTATACAATGAGCAGTTCTTC.

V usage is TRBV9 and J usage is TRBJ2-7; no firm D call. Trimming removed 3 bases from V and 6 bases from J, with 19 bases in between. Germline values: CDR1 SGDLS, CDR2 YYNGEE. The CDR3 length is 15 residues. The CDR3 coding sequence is TGTGCCAGCAGCGCAGATACCGGGTCCGCGTCCGAGCAGTACTTC. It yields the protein CASSADTGSASEQYF.

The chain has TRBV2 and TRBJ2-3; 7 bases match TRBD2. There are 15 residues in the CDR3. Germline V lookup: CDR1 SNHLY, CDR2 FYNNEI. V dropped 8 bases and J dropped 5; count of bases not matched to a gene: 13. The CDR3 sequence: CASGGEGGTGDTQYF. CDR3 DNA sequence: TGTGCCAGCGGGGGGGAGGGAGGTACGGGAGATACGCAGTATTTT.

The CDR3 protein is CATSRQVDGPQHF. The CDR3 bases are TGTGCCACCAGCAGACAGGTTGATGGGCCCCAGCATTTT. The gene calls are TRBV15 and TRBJ1-5; D gene ambiguous. V was pared by 2 bases and J by 9 bases, with 11 bases between. The CDR3 is 13 amino acids. CDR1 is LNHNV, CDR2 YYDKDF, per germline (reference sequence).

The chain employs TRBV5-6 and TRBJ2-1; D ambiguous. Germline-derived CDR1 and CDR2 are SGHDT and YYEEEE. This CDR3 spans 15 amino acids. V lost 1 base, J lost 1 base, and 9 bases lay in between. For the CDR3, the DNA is TGTGCCAGCAGCTTGCAATACAGTTCCTACAATGAGCAGTTCTTC. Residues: CASSLQYSSYNEQFF. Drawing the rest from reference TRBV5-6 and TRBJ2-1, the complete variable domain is DAGVTQSPTHLIKTRGQQVTLRCSPKSGHDTVSWYQQALGQGPQFIFQYYEEEERQRGNFPDRFSGHQFPNYSSELNVNALLLGDSALYLCASSLQYSSYNEQFFGPGTRLTVL.

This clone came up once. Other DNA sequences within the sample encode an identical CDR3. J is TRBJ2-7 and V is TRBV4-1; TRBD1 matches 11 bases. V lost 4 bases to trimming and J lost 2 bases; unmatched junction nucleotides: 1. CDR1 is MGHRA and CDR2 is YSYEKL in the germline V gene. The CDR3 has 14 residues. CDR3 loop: CASSPGQGAYEQYF. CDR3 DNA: TGCGCCAGCAGCCCGGGACAGGGGGCCTACGAGCAGTACTTC.

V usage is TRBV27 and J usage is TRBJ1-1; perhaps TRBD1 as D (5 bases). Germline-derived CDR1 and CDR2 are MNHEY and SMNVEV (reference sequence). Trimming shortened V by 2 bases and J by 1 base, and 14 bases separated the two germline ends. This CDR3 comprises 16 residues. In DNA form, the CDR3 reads TGTGCCAGCAGTTTACGGGCAGGGCCCTCGAACACTGAAGCTTTCTTT. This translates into CASSLRAGPSNTEAFF.

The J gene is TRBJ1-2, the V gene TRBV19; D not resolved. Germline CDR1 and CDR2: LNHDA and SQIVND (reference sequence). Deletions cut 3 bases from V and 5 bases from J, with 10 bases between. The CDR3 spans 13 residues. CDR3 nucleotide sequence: TGTGCCAGTAGTATCGAGGGCGGTTATGGCTACACCTTC. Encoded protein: CASSIEGGYGYTF.

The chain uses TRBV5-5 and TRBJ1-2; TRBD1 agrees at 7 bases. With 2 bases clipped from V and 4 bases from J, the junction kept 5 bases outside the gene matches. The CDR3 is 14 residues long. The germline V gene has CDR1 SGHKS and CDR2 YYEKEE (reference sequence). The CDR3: CASSLDRAPYGYTF. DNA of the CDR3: TGTGCCAGCAGCTTAGACAGGGCACCCTATGGCTACACCTTC.

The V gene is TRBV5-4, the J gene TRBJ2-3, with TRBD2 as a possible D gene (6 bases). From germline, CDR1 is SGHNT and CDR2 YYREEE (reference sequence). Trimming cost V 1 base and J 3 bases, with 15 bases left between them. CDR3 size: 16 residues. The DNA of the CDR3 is TGTGCCAGCAGCTTGAGGGCGGGGCCCGTGACAGATACGCAGTATTTT. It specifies CASSLRAGPVTDTQYF. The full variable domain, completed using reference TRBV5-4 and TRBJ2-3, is ETGVTQSPTHLIKTRGQQVTLRCSSQSGHNTVSWYQQALGQGPQFIFQYYREEENGRGNFPPRFSGLQFPNYSSELNVNALELDDSALYLCASSLRAGPVTDTQYFGPGTRLTVL.

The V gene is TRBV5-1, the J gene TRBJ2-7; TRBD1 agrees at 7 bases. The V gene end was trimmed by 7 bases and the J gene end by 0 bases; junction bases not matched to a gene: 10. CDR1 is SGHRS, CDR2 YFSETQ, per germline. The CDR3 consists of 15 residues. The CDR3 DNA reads TGCGCCAGCGGCCTGGGACAGTACTTCTCCTACGAGCAGTACTTC. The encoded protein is CASGLGQYFSYEQYF.

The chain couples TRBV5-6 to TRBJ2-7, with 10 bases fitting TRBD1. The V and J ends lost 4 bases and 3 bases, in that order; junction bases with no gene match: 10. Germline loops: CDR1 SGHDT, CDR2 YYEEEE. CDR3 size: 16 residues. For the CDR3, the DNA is TGTGCCAGCAGCCGCGCGACAGGGGGCGAGTTCTACGAGCAGTACTTC. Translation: CASSRATGGEFYEQYF. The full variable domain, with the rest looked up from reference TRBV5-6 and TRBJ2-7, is DAGVTQSPTHLIKTRGQQVTLRCSPKSGHDTVSWYQQALGQGPQFIFQYYEEEERQRGNFPDRFSGHQFPNYSSELNVNALLLGDSALYLCASSRATGGEFYEQYFGPGTRLTVT.

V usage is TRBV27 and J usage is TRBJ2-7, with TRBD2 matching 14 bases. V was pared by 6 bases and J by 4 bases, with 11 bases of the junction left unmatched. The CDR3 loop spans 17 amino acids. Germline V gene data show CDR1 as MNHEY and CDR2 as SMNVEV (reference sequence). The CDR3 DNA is TGTGCCAGCAGCGTGGGACTAGCGGGGGAGGCGGGATACGAGCAGTACTTC. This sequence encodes CASSVGLAGEAGYEQYF.

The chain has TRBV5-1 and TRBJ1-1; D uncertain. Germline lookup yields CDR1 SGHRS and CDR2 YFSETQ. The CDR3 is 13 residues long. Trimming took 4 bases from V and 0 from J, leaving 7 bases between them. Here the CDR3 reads CASSLGMNTEAFF. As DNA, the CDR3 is TGCGCCAGCAGCCTCGGGATGAACACTGAAGCTTTCTTT.

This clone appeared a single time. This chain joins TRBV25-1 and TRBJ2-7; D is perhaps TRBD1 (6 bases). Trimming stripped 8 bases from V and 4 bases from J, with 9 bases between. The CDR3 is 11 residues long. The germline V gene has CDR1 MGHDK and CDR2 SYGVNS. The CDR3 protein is CASGGGYEQYF. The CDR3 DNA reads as TGTGCCAGCGGGGGCGGGTACGAGCAGTACTTC.

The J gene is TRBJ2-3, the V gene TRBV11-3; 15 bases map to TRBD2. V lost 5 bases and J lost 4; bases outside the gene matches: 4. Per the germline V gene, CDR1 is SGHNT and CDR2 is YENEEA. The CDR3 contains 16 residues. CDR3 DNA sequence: TGTGCCAGCAGCGCCGGACTAGCGGGAGGGGCAGATACGCAGTATTTT. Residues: CASSAGLAGGADTQYF.

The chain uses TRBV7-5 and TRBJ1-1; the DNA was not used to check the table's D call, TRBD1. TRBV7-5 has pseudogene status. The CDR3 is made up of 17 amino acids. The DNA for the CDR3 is TGTGCCAGAAGCCCCGATCCGAATTGGACAGGGCAAACTGAAGCTTTCTTT. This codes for CARSPDPNWTGQTEAFF.

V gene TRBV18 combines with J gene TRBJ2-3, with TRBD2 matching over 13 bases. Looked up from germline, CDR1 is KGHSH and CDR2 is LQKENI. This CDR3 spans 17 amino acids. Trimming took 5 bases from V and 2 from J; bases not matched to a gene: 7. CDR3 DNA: TGTGCCAGCTCAACCGGGACTAGCGGGGAAACCACAGATACGCAGTATTTT. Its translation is CASSTGTSGETTDTQYF.

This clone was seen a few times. The CDR3 DNA reads as TGTGCCATCAGTGGAGGGTATGAGCAGTTCTTC. Its protein product is CAISGGYEQFF. The chain has TRBV10-3 and TRBJ2-1; D perhaps matches TRBD2 (5 bases). Germline loops: CDR1 ENHRY, CDR2 SYGVKD. Between the trimmed V and J ends, which lost 4 bases and 8 bases, there was a span of 6 bases. The CDR3 extends over 11 amino acids.

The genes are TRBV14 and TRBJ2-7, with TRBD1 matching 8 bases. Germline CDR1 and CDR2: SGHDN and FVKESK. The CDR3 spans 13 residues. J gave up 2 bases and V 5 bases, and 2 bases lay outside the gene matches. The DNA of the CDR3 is TGTGCCAGCAGCTGGGGACAGGCCTACGAGCAGTACTTC. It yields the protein CASSWGQAYEQYF. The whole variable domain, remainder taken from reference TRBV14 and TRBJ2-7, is EAGVTQFPSHSVIEKGQTVTLRCDPISGHDNLYWYRRVMGKEIKFLLHFVKESKQDESGMPNNRFLAERTGGTYSTLKVQPAELEDSGVYFCASSWGQAYEQYFGPGTRLTVT.